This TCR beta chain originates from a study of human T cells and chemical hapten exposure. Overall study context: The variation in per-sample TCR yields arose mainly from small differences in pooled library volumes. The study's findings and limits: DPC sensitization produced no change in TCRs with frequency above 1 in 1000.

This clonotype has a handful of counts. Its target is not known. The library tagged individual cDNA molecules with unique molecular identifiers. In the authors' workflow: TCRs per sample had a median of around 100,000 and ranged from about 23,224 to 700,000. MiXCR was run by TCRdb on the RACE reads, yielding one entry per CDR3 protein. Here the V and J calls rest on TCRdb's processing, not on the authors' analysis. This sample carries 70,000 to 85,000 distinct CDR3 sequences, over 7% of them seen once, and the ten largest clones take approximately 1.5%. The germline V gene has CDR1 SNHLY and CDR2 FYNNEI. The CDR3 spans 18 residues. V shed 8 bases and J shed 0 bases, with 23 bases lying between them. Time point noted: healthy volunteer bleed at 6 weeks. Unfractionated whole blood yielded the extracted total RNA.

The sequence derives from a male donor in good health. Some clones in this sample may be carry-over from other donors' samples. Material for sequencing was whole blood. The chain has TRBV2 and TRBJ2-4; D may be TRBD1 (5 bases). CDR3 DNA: TGTGCCAGCCCCGGCGACCCCGACAGCCCACTAGCCAAAAACATTCAGTACTTC. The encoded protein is CASPGDPDSPLAKNIQYF.